This TCR beta chain was profiled in a study of T-cell memory formation after mild COVID-19. About the research overall: Largely donor-specific sequence clusters came from a couple of donors. Notes on the study in general: CD4+ clones that contracted lay mainly in CM and EM; CD8+ ones lay in EMRA. Contracting clones, day 15 to 85, had balanced CD4/CD8, and later expanders favored CD4+. Some responding clones appeared in pre-infection memory, suggesting cross-reactive memory joined.

One entry per CDR3 protein results from TCRdb running MiXCR on the 5' RACE reads. This table holds more than 250,000 distinct CDR3 sequences, roughly 17% found once. On this clonotype itself: Its antigen is unidentified.

Trimming pared 1 base from V and 7 bases from J, leaving 11 bases between. CDR3 length equals 14 residues. CDR1 and CDR2 from the germline V gene are SGHDN and FVKESK. The sequenced material came from PBMCs or a T cell subset sorted from them (not recorded which). This chain links TRBV14 with TRBJ2-1; possible D gene TRBD2, 6 bases. The sequence derives from a man aged 18 to 29 who had mild COVID-19 (a few samples of this study predate the infection). Cell type and time point are not known. CDR3 amino acids: CASSQAPGTNEQFF. The CDR3 nucleotides read TGTGCCAGCAGCCAAGCACCGGGGACTAATGAGCAGTTCTTC.